Listed below are T cell receptor beta chains from one sample, sequenced in a study of long-term antiretroviral therapy in people with HIV. Clones were read by immunoSEQ multiplex PCR, and TCRdb kept only the in-frame ones, dropping some. Of just over 35,000 clones listed, around 79% are singletons. Source: unsorted PBMCs, taken 0.6 years after starting antiretroviral therapy. All receptors come from a man between 18 and 29 years old with HIV. CDR3s include the opening cysteine and the closing phenylalanine or tryptophan. The order of the fields is D gene, CDR3 length, V gene, clone size, J gene, CDR3 DNA, CDR3 protein. D genes are given only for firm matches. A row's size may be missing; if present it is once, few, many or a size class.

>-|15|TRBV4-1|-|TRBJ2-1
TGCGCCAGCAGCCAAGAGAAAGACTCCTACAATGAGCAGTTCTTC
CASSQEKDSYNEQFF
>TRBD2|15|TRBV28|-|TRBJ2-7
TGTGCCAGCATTCCCACAGCGGGAGTGATAGACGAGCAGTACTTC
CASIPTAGVIDEQYF
>TRBD1|14|TRBV30|-|TRBJ1-2
TGTGCCTCATCGGGACAGGGGAGATACTATGGCTACACCTTC
CASSGQGRYYGYTF
>-|15|TRBV19|-|TRBJ2-5
TGTGCCAGTAGTAGAACCCGGGGCCACCAAGAGACCCAGTACTTC
CASSRTRGHQETQYF
>TRBD2|16|TRBV18|-|TRBJ2-7
TGTGCCAGCTCACGCCCTAGCGGGAGGACCTCCTACGAGCAGTACTTC
CASSRPSGRTSYEQYF
>-|15|TRBV5-1|once|TRBJ2-3
TGCGCCAGCAGCTGGGGATCCACTAGCACAGATACGCAGTATTTT
CASSWGSTSTDTQYF
>-|14|TRBV18|-|TRBJ1-2
TGTGCCAGCTCACCACCGGCTGGGAACTATGGCTACACCTTC
CASSPPAGNYGYTF
>-|14|TRBV29-1|-|TRBJ1-1
TGCAGCGTTGAAACGGGCAGGACGAACACTGAAGCTTTCTTT
CSVETGRTNTEAFF
>-|13|TRBV6-1|-|TRBJ2-1
TGTGCCAGCACGATTAGGGCCCAGGGTGAGCAGTTCTTC
CASTIRAQGEQFF
>-|15|TRBV5-1|-|TRBJ2-3
TGCGCCAGCAGCTCGGATCCCAAACGCACAGATACGCAGTATTTT
CASSSDPKRTDTQYF
>-|15|TRBV5-8|-|TRBJ1-5
TGTGCCAGCAGCTTGGAGGGGACCAGCAATCAGCCCCAGCATTTT
CASSLEGTSNQPQHF
>TRBD2|20|TRBV19|-|TRBJ2-1
TGTGCCAGTACGGCTCGATCGCTTGGACTAGCGGGACCCGGGGCCAATGAGCAGTTCTTC
CASTARSLGLAGPGANEQFF
>-|14|TRBV27|-|TRBJ1-1
TGTGCCAGCAGTTGGGCAGGGATGGGAGCTGAAGCTTTCTTT
CASSWAGMGAEAFF
>-|13|TRBV28|-|TRBJ1-2
TGTGCCAGCAGTTACAGGGTCAACGATGGCTACACCTTC
CASSYRVNDGYTF
>-|13|TRBV28|-|TRBJ2-5
TGTGCCAGCACCTCGGGACTTCAAGAGACCCAGTACTTC
CASTSGLQETQYF
>TRBD1|15|TRBV7-6|-|TRBJ2-1
TGTGCCAGCAGCCAGCGAACGACAGGGGGGAATGAGCAGTTCTTC
CASSQRTTGGNEQFF
>-|11|TRBV5-6|-|TRBJ1-4
TGTGCCAGCAGCTTGGGTGGAAAACTGTTTTTT
CASSLGGKLFF
>-|15|TRBV27|-|TRBJ2-2
TGTGCCAGCACCGGTTCAGCCGGGAACACCGGGGAGCTGTTTTTT
CASTGSAGNTGELFF
>TRBD1|15|TRBV28|-|TRBJ1-2
TGTGCCAGTTGGACAGGGGGCGCGTCCGGCTATGGCTACACCTTC
CASWTGGASGYGYTF
>-|12|TRBV5-6|-|TRBJ2-5
TGTGCCAGCAGCTCGTGGGCGGAGACCCAGTACTTC
CASSSWAETQYF
>-|13|TRBV2|-|TRBJ1-1
TGTGCCAGCAATGAGGGGGGAGACACTGAAGCTTTCTTT
CASNEGGDTEAFF
>-|15|TRBV7-2|-|TRBJ1-4
TGTGCCAGCAGCCCACGCAGAGGGGTGGGGGAAAAACTGTTTTTT
CASSPRRGVGEKLFF
>TRBD2|16|TRBV18|-|TRBJ2-7
TGTGCCAGCTCACCACCGTTGGGGACTAGCGGATACGAGCAGTACTTC
CASSPPLGTSGYEQYF
>-|15|TRBV28|-|TRBJ2-4
TGTGCCAGCAGTTATGTGGGCCTAGCCAAAAACATTCAGTACTTC
CASSYVGLAKNIQYF
>TRBD1|14|TRBV28|-|TRBJ1-4
TGTGCCAGCAGCTCGACAGGGGATGGTGAAAAACTGTTTTTT
CASSSTGDGEKLFF
>-|16|TRBV28|-|TRBJ2-7
TGTGCCAGCAGTCAATTGGGGGATTTAAGGGGTGGCGAGCAGTACTTC
CASSQLGDLRGGEQYF
>TRBD1|14|TRBV6-1|-|TRBJ2-7
TGTGCCAGCAGTTTCCGGGACAGCGCCTACGAGCAGTACTTC
CASSFRDSAYEQYF
>-|15|TRBV27|once|TRBJ2-1
TGTGCCAGCAGGGGGGGCGGACAGAGCTACAATGAGCAGTTCTTC
CASRGGGQSYNEQFF
>-|15|TRBV4-3|-|TRBJ1-1
TGCGCCAGCAGCCTTAGTCCAAGCAGGGACACTGAAGCTTTCTTT
CASSLSPSRDTEAFF